This section outlines one T cell receptor (beta chain) sequence together with its context. Its target is not known. The sample carries other DNA sequences with the same CDR3. CDR1 SGHRS and CDR2 YFSETQ come from the germline V gene. The CDR3 loop spans 14 amino acids. The V gene end was trimmed by 0 bases and the J gene end by 5 bases; junction bases not matched to a gene: 3. The PCR used 60 Vbeta and 13 Jbeta primers. Repertoires were generated with immunoSEQ multiplex PCR, while TCRdb's copy carries only in-frame clones and drops some. Counted here are 100,000 to 150,000 clones, more than 65% occurring once; the ten biggest clones make up around 4%. This sample was included in a study of cytomegalovirus exposure and HLA in healthy donors. Broader study findings: Presence/absence analyses treated sequencing depth as roughly uniform across donors. Overall, about 160 TCR beta chains were annotated as cytomegalovirus-associated. In a later analysis, 17,000 or so TCR beta sequences were associated with HLA alleles at 0.05 false discovery rate.

This chain links TRBV5-1 with TRBJ1-2, with TRBD1 matching 8 bases. Material: PBMCs. The clonotype was recovered from a male donor in good health and CMV-seropositive. CDR3 nucleotide sequence: TGCGCCAGCAGCTTGGGACAGGGGCCTTATGGCTACACCTTC. It is translated as CASSLGQGPYGYTF.